This T cell receptor (beta chain) was captured by sequencing in a study of blood T cell repertoires in COVID-19. As for the study in general: Sites across the United States, Italy and Spain contributed samples from acute and convalescent COVID-19. T cells, B-cell-depleted T cells, or PBMCs supplied cDNA or gDNA.

Study processing details: The authors estimated nucleated cell counts from reference gene primer amplification. The table came from immunoSEQ multiplex PCR; TCRdb's copy has only in-frame clones and leaves some out. The D gene and trimming were derived from the DNA, and the V and J assignments and clone size from that table. The sample carries roughly 440,000 clones, more than 70% recorded once. This clone came up once. In Seattle, patients joined the study during active infection and were tracked longitudinally. This clonotype originated in a woman aged 45-65 years with COVID-19, enrolled during active disease. Sequenced: peripheral blood.

CDR3: CASSIPTDLFTDTQYF. For the CDR3, the DNA is TGTGCCAGTAGTATCCCGACAGACCTTTTCACAGATACGCAGTATTTT. V and J are TRBV19 and TRBJ2-3, with a possible D match to TRBD1 (5 bases). V was trimmed by 3 bases and J by 2 bases, leaving 15 bases between them. The V gene's germline CDR1 is LNHDA and CDR2 SQIVND (reference sequence). The CDR3 totals 16 residues.